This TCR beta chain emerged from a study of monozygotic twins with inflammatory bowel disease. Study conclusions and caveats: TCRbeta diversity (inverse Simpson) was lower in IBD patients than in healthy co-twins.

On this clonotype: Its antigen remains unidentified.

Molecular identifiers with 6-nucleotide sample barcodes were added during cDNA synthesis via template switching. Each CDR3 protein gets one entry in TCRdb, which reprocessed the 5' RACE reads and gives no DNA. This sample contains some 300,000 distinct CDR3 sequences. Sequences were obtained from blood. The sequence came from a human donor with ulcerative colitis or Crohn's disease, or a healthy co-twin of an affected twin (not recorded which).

CDR3 sequence: CASKVGTDTEAFF. The chain is built from TRBV6-1 and TRBJ1-1; with no DNA, the TCRdb D assignment of TRBD1 cannot be verified. The germline CDR1 and CDR2 sequences are MNHNS and SASEGT. The CDR3 consists of 13 residues.